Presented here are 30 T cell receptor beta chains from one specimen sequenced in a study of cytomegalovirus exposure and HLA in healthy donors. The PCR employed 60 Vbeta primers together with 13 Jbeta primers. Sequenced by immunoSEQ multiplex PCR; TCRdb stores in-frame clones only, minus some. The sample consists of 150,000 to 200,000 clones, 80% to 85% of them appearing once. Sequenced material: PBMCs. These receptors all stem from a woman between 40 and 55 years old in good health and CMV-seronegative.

The DNA for the CDR3 is TGTGCCAGCAGCCTCCAACAAGGACAGGGTACTCGAGAGACCCAGTACTTC. It specifies CASSLQQGQGTRETQYF. The V gene is TRBV7-3, the J gene TRBJ2-5; 8 bases align to TRBD1. Germline V CDR1 and CDR2: SGHTA, FQGTGA. This CDR3 has 17 residues. J gave up 4 bases and V 5 bases, and 15 bases lay outside the gene matches.

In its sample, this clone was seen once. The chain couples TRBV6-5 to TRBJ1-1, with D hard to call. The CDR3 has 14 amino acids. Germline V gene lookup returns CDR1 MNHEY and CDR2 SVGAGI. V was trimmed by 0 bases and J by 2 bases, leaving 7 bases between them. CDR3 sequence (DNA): TGTGCCAGCAGTTACTCGGAGGGAAACACTGAAGCTTTCTTT. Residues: CASSYSEGNTEAFF.

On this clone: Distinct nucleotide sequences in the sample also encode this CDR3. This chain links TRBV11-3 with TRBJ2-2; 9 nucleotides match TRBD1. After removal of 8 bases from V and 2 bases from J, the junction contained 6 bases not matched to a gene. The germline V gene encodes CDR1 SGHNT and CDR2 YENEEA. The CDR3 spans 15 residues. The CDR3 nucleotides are TGTGCCAGCTCGAGGACAGGGGCAAACACCGGGGAGCTGTTTTTT. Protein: CASSRTGANTGELFF.

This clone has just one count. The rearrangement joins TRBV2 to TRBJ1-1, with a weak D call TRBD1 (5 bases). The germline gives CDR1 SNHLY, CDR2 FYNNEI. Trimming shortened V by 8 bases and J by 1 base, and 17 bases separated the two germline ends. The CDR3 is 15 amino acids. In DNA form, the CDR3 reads TGTGCCAGCGGCTTGACAGCCACCTCGAACACTGAAGCTTTCTTT. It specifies CASGLTATSNTEAFF. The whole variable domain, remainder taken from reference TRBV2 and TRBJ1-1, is EPEVTQTPSHQVTQMGQEVILRCVPISNHLYFYWYRQILGQKVEFLVSFYNNEISEKSEIFDDQFSVERPDGSNFTLKIRSTKLEDSAMYFCASGLTATSNTEAFFGQGTRLTVV.

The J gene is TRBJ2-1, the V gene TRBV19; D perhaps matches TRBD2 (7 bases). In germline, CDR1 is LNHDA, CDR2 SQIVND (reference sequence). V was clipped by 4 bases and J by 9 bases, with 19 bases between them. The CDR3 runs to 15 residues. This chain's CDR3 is CASSTLMGGATEQFF. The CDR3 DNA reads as TGTGCCAGTAGTACGCTAATGGGGGGGGCAACTGAGCAGTTCTTC.

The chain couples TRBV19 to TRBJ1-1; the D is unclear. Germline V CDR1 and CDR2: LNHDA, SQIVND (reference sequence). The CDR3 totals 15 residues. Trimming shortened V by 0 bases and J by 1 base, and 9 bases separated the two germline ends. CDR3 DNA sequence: TGTGCCAGTAGTATAGAGGTTGGGAGGAACACTGAAGCTTTCTTT. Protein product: CASSIEVGRNTEAFF.

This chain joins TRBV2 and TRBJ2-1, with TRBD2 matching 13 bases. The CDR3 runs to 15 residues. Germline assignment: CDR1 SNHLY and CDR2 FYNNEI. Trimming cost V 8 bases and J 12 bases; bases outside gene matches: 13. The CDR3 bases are TGTGCCAGCGGTAGAAGGACTAGCGGGAGCAGGGCGCAGTTCTTC. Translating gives CASGRRTSGSRAQFF.

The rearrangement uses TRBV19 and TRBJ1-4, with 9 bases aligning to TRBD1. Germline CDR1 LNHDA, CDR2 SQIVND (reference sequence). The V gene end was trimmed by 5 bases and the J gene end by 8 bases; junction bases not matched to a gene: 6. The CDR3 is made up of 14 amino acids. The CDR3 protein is CASSADRGREKLFF. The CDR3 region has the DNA TGTGCCAGTAGTGCGGACAGGGGTCGGGAAAAACTGTTTTTT.

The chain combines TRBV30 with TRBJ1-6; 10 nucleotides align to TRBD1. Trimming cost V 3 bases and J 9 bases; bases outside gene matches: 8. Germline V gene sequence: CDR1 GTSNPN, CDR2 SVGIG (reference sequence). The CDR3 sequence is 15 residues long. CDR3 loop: CAWSLLDRGSSPLHF. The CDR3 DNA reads TGTGCCTGGAGCCTCCTGGACAGGGGGAGTTCACCCCTCCACTTT. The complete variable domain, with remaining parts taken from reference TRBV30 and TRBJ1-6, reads SQTIHQWPATLVQPVGSPLSLECTVEGTSNPNLYWYRQAAGRGLQLLFYSVGIGQISSEVPQNLSASRPQDRQFILSSKKLLLSDSGFYLCAWSLLDRGSSPLHFGNGTRLTVT.

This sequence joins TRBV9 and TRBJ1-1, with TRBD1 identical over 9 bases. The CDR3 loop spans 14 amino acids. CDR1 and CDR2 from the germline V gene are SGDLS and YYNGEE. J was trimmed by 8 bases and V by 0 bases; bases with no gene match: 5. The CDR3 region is CASSVDGGTGEAFF. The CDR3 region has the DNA TGTGCCAGCAGCGTAGATGGGGGGACAGGGGAAGCTTTCTTT.

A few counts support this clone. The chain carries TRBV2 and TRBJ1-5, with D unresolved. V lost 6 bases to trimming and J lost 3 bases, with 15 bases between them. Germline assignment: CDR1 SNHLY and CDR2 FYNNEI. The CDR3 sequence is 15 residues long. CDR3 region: CASRAAPGSNQPQHF. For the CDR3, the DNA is TGTGCCAGCAGGGCGGCTCCTGGGTCCAATCAGCCCCAGCATTTT. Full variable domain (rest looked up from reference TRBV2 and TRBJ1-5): EPEVTQTPSHQVTQMGQEVILRCVPISNHLYFYWYRQILGQKVEFLVSFYNNEISEKSEIFDDQFSVERPDGSNFTLKIRSTKLEDSAMYFCASRAAPGSNQPQHFGDGTRLSIL.

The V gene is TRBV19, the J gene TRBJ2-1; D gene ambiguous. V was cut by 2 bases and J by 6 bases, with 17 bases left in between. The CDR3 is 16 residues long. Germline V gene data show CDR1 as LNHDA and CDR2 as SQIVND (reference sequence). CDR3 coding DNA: TGTGCCAGTAGTATAATGGGCTCAGTCCCCCTCAATGAGCAGTTCTTC. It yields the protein CASSIMGSVPLNEQFF.

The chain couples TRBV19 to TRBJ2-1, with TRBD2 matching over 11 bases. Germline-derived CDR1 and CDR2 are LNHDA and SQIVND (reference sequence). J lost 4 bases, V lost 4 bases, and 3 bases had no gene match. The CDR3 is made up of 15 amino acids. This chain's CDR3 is CASSKGTSGYNEQFF. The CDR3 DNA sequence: TGTGCCAGTAGTAAAGGGACTAGCGGATACAATGAGCAGTTCTTC.

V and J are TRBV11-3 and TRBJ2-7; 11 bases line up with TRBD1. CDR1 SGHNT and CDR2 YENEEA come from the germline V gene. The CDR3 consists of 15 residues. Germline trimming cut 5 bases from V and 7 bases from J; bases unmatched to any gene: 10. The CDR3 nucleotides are TGTGCCAGCAGCCACCGGGACAGGGGGTTCGGGGAGCAGTACTTC. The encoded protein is CASSHRDRGFGEQYF.

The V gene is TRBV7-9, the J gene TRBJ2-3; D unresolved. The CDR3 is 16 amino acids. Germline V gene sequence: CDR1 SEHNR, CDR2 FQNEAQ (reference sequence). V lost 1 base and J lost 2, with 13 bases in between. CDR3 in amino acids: CASSLVRSGITDTQYF. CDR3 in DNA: TGTGCCAGCAGCTTAGTCAGGTCCGGCATCACAGATACGCAGTATTTT.

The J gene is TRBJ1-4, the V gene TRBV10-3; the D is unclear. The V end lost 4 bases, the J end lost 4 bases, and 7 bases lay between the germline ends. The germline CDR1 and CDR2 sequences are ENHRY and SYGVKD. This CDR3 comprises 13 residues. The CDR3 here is CAISGRLNEKLFF. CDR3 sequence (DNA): TGTGCCATCAGTGGGCGACTTAATGAAAAACTGTTTTTT.

CDR3 sequence: CASSMQGDGQPQHF. DNA of the CDR3: TGTGCCAGTAGTATGCAGGGGGATGGTCAGCCCCAGCATTTT. The V gene is TRBV19, the J gene TRBJ1-5; TRBD1 aligns across 7 bases. Per germline, CDR1 LNHDA and CDR2 SQIVND (reference sequence). The V segment lost 3 bases and the J segment 6 bases; nucleotides outside the gene matches: 5. CDR3 size: 14 residues. Supplemented by reference TRBV19 and TRBJ1-5, the full variable domain reads DGGITQSPKYLFRKEGQNVTLSCEQNLNHDAMYWYRQDPGQGLRLIYYSQIVNDFQKGDIAEGYSVSREKKESFPLTVTSAQKNPTAFYLCASSMQGDGQPQHFGDGTRLSIL.

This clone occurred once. CDR3 nucleotides: TGTGCCTGGAGTGTATCGGGACTAGCGGGAACTACGCAGTATTTT. Amino acids: CAWSVSGLAGTTQYF. J is TRBJ2-3 and V is TRBV30, with 13 nucleotides matching TRBD2. V lost 0 bases to trimming and J lost 8 bases; unmatched junction nucleotides: 5. Per germline, CDR1 GTSNPN and CDR2 SVGIG (reference sequence). This CDR3 region has 15 residues.

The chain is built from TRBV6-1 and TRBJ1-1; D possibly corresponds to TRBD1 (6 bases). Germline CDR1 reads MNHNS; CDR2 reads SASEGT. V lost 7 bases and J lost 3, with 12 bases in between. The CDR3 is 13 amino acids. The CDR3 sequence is CASTQGKDTEAFF. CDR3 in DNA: TGTGCCAGCACCCAGGGGAAGGACACTGAAGCTTTCTTT.

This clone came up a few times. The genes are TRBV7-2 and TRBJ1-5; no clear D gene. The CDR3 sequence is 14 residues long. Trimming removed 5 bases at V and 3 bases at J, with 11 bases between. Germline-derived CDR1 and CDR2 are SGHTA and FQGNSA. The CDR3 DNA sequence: TGTGCCAGCAGCCCTAGACGGTTCAATCAGCCCCAGCATTTT. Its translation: CASSPRRFNQPQHF.

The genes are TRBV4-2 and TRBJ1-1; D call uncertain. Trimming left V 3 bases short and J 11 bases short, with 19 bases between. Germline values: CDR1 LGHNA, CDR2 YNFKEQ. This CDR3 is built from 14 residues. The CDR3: CASSHPTAALRAFF. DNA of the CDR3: TGTGCCAGCAGCCACCCCACAGCGGCATTGAGGGCTTTCTTT.

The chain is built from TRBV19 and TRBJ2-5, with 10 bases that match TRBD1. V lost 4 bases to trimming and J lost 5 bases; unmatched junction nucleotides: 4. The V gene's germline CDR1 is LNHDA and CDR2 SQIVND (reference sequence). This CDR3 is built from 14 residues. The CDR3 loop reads CASSRQGARETQYF. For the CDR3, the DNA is TGTGCCAGTAGTAGACAGGGGGCGAGGGAGACCCAGTACTTC.

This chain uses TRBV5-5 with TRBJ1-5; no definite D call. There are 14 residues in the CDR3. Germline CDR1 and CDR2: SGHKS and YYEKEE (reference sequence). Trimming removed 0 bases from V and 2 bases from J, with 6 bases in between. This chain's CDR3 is CASSLEPGNQPQHF. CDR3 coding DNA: TGTGCCAGCAGCTTGGAACCGGGCAATCAGCCCCAGCATTTT.

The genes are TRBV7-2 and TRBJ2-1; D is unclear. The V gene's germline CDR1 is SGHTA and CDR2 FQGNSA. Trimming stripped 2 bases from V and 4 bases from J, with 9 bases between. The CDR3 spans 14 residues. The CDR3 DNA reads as TGTGCCAGCAGCTTAAGAGTACTGTACAATGAGCAGTTCTTC. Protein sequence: CASSLRVLYNEQFF.

Written as DNA, the CDR3 is TGTGCCACCAGCAGAAAACTTCCAGGGCTGACGCGGGACCAGCCCCAGCATTTT. It translates to CATSRKLPGLTRDQPQHF. This sequence joins TRBV15 and TRBJ1-5, with D possibly TRBD1 on 5 matching bases. The CDR3 covers 18 residues. Germline CDR1 is LNHNV and CDR2 is YYDKDF (reference sequence). Trimming left V 2 bases short and J 7 bases short, with 24 bases between.

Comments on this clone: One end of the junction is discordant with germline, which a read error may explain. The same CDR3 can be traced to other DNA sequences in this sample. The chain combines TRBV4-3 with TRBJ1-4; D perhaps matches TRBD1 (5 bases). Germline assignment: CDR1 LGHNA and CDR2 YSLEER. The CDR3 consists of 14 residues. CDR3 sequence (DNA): TGCGCCAGCAGCCGCGGATTACCCGGGGGAAAACTGTTTTTC. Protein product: CASSRGLPGGKLFF.

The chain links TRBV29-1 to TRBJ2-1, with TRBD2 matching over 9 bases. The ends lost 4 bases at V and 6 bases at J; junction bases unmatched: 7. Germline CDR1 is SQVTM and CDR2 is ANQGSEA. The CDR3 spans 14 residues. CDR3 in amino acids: CSVVGGGRANEQFF. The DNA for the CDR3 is TGCAGCGTTGTAGGAGGCGGGAGGGCCAATGAGCAGTTCTTC.

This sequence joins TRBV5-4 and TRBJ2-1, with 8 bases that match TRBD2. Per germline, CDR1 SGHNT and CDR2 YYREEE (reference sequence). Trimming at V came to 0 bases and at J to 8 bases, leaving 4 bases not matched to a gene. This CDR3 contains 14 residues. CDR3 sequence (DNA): TGTGCCAGCAGCTTGGCAATTAGCGGGGATGAGCAGTTCTTC. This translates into CASSLAISGDEQFF.

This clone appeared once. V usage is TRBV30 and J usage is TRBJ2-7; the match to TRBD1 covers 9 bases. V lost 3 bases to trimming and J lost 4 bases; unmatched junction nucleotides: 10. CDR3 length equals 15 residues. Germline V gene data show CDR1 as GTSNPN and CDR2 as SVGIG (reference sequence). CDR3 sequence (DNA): TGTGCCTGGAGCGGCGGACAGGGGTTGGGATACGAGCAGTACTTC. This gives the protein CAWSGGQGLGYEQYF.

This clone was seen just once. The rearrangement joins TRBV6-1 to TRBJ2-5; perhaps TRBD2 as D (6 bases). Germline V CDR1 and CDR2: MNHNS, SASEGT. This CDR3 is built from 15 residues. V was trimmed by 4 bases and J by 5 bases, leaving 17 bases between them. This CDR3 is CASSVAGHRGETQYF. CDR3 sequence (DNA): TGTGCCAGCAGTGTGGCGGGCCACCGGGGGGAGACCCAGTACTTC.